These T cell receptor beta chains were read from a single sample in a study of OX40 agonist ivuxolimab in advanced cancers. TCRdb keeps only in-frame clones here, not all; method: immunoSEQ multiplex PCR. The sample has over 70,000 clones, nearly 90% seen once. The sequencing used CD4+ or CD8+ T cells sorted from blood, collected in a trial of the OX40 agonist ivuxolimab. Receptors were obtained from an adult with an advanced solid tumor such as melanoma, head and neck, liver or kidney cancer. CDR3s include the opening cysteine and the closing phenylalanine or tryptophan. D genes are given only for firm matches. Size is omitted from some rows. Given values are once, few, many or a class for expanded clones.

d_call: -; j_call: TRBJ2-2; v_call: TRBV19; clone_size: -; cdr3_nt: TGTGCCAGTAGTATACGGGGCCCGAACACCGGGGAGCTGTTTTTT; cdr3_aa: CASSIRGPNTGELFF
d_call: -; j_call: TRBJ2-1; v_call: TRBV4-2; clone_size: -; cdr3_nt: TGTGCCAGCAGCCAAGATACCGCAACCCCTGTAGCGTTCTTC; cdr3_aa: CASSQDTATPVAFF
d_call: TRBD1; j_call: TRBJ2-2; v_call: TRBV5-1; clone_size: -; cdr3_nt: TGCGCCAGCAGACTGACAGGGGACGACACCGGGGAGCTGTTTTTT; cdr3_aa: CASRLTGDDTGELFF
d_call: TRBD2; j_call: TRBJ2-2; v_call: TRBV4-2; clone_size: -; cdr3_nt: TGTGCCAGCAGCCAAACTAGCGGGAAGAGCGGCGGGGAGCTGTTTTTT; cdr3_aa: CASSQTSGKSGGELFF
d_call: -; j_call: TRBJ2-7; v_call: TRBV5-8; clone_size: -; cdr3_nt: TGTGCCAGCAGCTTGGTAGTTGTTTCCTACGAGCAGTACTTC; cdr3_aa: CASSLVVVSYEQYF
d_call: -; j_call: TRBJ2-5; v_call: TRBV28; clone_size: -; cdr3_nt: TGTGCCAGCAGTTGGACAGAAGAGACCCAGTACTTC; cdr3_aa: CASSWTEETQYF
d_call: -; j_call: TRBJ1-3; v_call: TRBV21-1; clone_size: -; cdr3_nt: TGTGCCAGCAGCAAACCCACTCCGGGACAGGGTACTGGAAACACCATATATTTT; cdr3_aa: CASSKPTPGQGTGNTIYF
d_call: TRBD1; j_call: TRBJ1-1; v_call: TRBV6-5; clone_size: -; cdr3_nt: TGTGCCAGCAAACTGACGACAGGGGAAAACACTGAAGCTTTCTTT; cdr3_aa: CASKLTTGENTEAFF
d_call: TRBD1; j_call: TRBJ2-7; v_call: TRBV18; clone_size: -; cdr3_nt: TGTGCCAGCTCCCCGACAGGGGGTTCCCACGAGCAGTACTTC; cdr3_aa: CASSPTGGSHEQYF
d_call: -; j_call: TRBJ2-3; v_call: TRBV18; clone_size: -; cdr3_nt: TGTGCCAGCTCACCCCCCACATCCTCAAGAGATACGCAGTATTTT; cdr3_aa: CASSPPTSSRDTQYF
d_call: TRBD1; j_call: TRBJ1-2; v_call: TRBV5-4; clone_size: -; cdr3_nt: TGTGCCAGCAGCTTGGGGGCCAGGGGGCTCTATGGCTACACCTTC; cdr3_aa: CASSLGARGLYGYTF
d_call: TRBD1; j_call: TRBJ2-5; v_call: TRBV19; clone_size: -; cdr3_nt: TGTGCCAGTAGTTTACAGGGGACGGAGACCCAGTACTTC; cdr3_aa: CASSLQGTETQYF
d_call: TRBD1; j_call: TRBJ1-2; v_call: TRBV9; clone_size: few; cdr3_nt: TGTGCCAGCAGCGCTTGGGGACAGGGGTTCTATGGCTACACCTTC; cdr3_aa: CASSAWGQGFYGYTF
d_call: -; j_call: TRBJ2-1; v_call: TRBV5-1; clone_size: -; cdr3_nt: TGCGCCAGCAGCTTTTTGGCAGGGGGGGACAATGAGCAGTTCTTC; cdr3_aa: CASSFLAGGDNEQFF
d_call: -; j_call: TRBJ1-6; v_call: TRBV10-3; clone_size: few; cdr3_nt: TGTGCCATCAGTGTCGGGGTCTCAAATTCACCCCTCCACTTT; cdr3_aa: CAISVGVSNSPLHF
d_call: -; j_call: TRBJ1-5; v_call: TRBV28; clone_size: -; cdr3_nt: TGTGCCAGCAGTTTTCAGGGGAAGAGCAATCAGCCCCAGCATTTT; cdr3_aa: CASSFQGKSNQPQHF
d_call: -; j_call: TRBJ1-2; v_call: TRBV7-5; clone_size: -; cdr3_nt: TGTGCCAGAAGTGAACAGGGGTTATGGGTTGGCTACACCTTC; cdr3_aa: CARSEQGLWVGYTF
d_call: TRBD1; j_call: TRBJ2-5; v_call: TRBV2; clone_size: -; cdr3_nt: TGTGCCAGCAGTGCCGACAGGGGAGAGACCCAGTACTTC; cdr3_aa: CASSADRGETQYF
d_call: TRBD1; j_call: TRBJ1-4; v_call: TRBV28; clone_size: -; cdr3_nt: TGTGCCAGCAGTTTTCTCTCCCAGGGGGGTTTCGAAAAACTGTTTTTT; cdr3_aa: CASSFLSQGGFEKLFF
d_call: TRBD1; j_call: TRBJ1-2; v_call: TRBV7-9; clone_size: -; cdr3_nt: TGTGCCAGCAGCCTCGACAGGGCGGGCTACACCTTC; cdr3_aa: CASSLDRAGYTF
d_call: TRBD2; j_call: TRBJ2-7; v_call: TRBV19; clone_size: -; cdr3_nt: TGTGCCAGTACCCGAAGGGGAGGGCTAGCGGGATCCTACGAGCAGTACTTC; cdr3_aa: CASTRRGGLAGSYEQYF
d_call: TRBD2; j_call: TRBJ2-5; v_call: TRBV2; clone_size: -; cdr3_nt: TGTGCCACCAGACTAGCGGGAGGGCAAGAGACCCAGTACTTC; cdr3_aa: CATRLAGGQETQYF
d_call: TRBD2; j_call: TRBJ2-7; v_call: TRBV11-2; clone_size: -; cdr3_nt: TGTGCCAGCAGCTCGTCGGGGAGGGTGTCTGACGAGCAGTACTTC; cdr3_aa: CASSSSGRVSDEQYF
d_call: -; j_call: TRBJ2-2; v_call: TRBV19; clone_size: -; cdr3_nt: TGTGCCAGTAGGAGGACAGCCCAGAACACCGGGGAGCTGTTTTTT; cdr3_aa: CASRRTAQNTGELFF
d_call: -; j_call: TRBJ1-2; v_call: TRBV5-4; clone_size: -; cdr3_nt: TGTGCCAGCAGCCAACGGACAGCTACACTCTATTATGGCTACACCTTC; cdr3_aa: CASSQRTATLYYGYTF
d_call: TRBD2; j_call: TRBJ2-1; v_call: TRBV28; clone_size: once; cdr3_nt: TGTGCCAGCACCTCGCCCCCGGGGGGGGCAGCCAGGGCGCAGTTCTTC; cdr3_aa: CASTSPPGGAARAQFF
d_call: TRBD1; j_call: TRBJ1-6; v_call: TRBV5-1; clone_size: many; cdr3_nt: TGCGCCAGCAGCTTGGAGGGACAGTATAATTCACCCCTCCACTTT; cdr3_aa: CASSLEGQYNSPLHF
d_call: -; j_call: TRBJ1-3; v_call: TRBV6-5; clone_size: few; cdr3_nt: TGTGCCAGCAGTTACCCAGGGGCTGGAAACACCATATATTTT; cdr3_aa: CASSYPGAGNTIYF
d_call: TRBD1; j_call: TRBJ2-2; v_call: TRBV29-1; clone_size: -; cdr3_nt: TGCAGCGCAGGGACAGCTAACACCGGGGAGCTGTTTTTT; cdr3_aa: CSAGTANTGELFF
d_call: -; j_call: TRBJ2-5; v_call: TRBV19; clone_size: -; cdr3_nt: TGTGCCAGTTCCCGGTCCCGTGGAGAGACCCAGTACTTC; cdr3_aa: CASSRSRGETQYF
d_call: -; j_call: TRBJ1-1; v_call: TRBV6-4; clone_size: few; cdr3_nt: TGTGCCAGGGAGACAGGTCCGCCGTCCACTGAAGCTTTCTTT; cdr3_aa: CARETGPPSTEAFF
d_call: TRBD2; j_call: TRBJ2-5; v_call: TRBV7-6; clone_size: -; cdr3_nt: TGTGCCAGCAGCTTACCCCCTGGCGGGGGGGCAGAGACCCAGTACTTC; cdr3_aa: CASSLPPGGGAETQYF
d_call: -; j_call: TRBJ1-5; v_call: TRBV2; clone_size: -; cdr3_nt: TGTGCCAGCAGTGAGGATCATCCAGCCCAGCATTTT; cdr3_aa: CASSEDHPAQHF
d_call: -; j_call: TRBJ1-6; v_call: TRBV7-3; clone_size: -; cdr3_nt: TGTGCCAGCAGCTTAACGTTTCCAGCTCACCTCCACTTT; cdr3_aa: CASSLTFPAHLHF
d_call: -; j_call: TRBJ2-3; v_call: TRBV5-4; clone_size: -; cdr3_nt: TGTGCCAGCAGCTTGGTCCTGGGCGGGCCCCCGGCCACAGATACGCAGTATTTT; cdr3_aa: CASSLVLGGPPATDTQYF
d_call: TRBD1; j_call: TRBJ2-7; v_call: TRBV7-2; clone_size: -; cdr3_nt: TGTGCCAGCAGCCTAGGGACAGGAGGCGAGCAGTACTTC; cdr3_aa: CASSLGTGGEQYF
d_call: -; j_call: TRBJ1-5; v_call: TRBV19; clone_size: -; cdr3_nt: TGTGCCAGCAGTCGCCGTAAGCAGGGATGGGATCAGCCCCAGCATTTT; cdr3_aa: CASSRRKQGWDQPQHF
d_call: -; j_call: TRBJ2-1; v_call: TRBV27; clone_size: -; cdr3_nt: TGTGCCAGCAGTTTATCGAGGGGGGCCTTGGATGAGCAGTTCTTC; cdr3_aa: CASSLSRGALDEQFF
d_call: TRBD2; j_call: TRBJ2-1; v_call: TRBV2; clone_size: -; cdr3_nt: TGTGCCAGCGGGCGGGGGGACCTAGATGAGCAGTTCTTC; cdr3_aa: CASGRGDLDEQFF
d_call: -; j_call: TRBJ1-6; v_call: TRBV9; clone_size: -; cdr3_nt: TGTGCCAGCAGCCTCGGACAGATTAATTCACCCCTCCACTTT; cdr3_aa: CASSLGQINSPLHF
d_call: TRBD2; j_call: TRBJ2-5; v_call: TRBV5-1; clone_size: -; cdr3_nt: TGCGCCAGCAGCTTCGGACTAGCGGGGGCCCAAGAGACCCAGTACTTC; cdr3_aa: CASSFGLAGAQETQYF
d_call: -; j_call: TRBJ2-1; v_call: TRBV6-5; clone_size: -; cdr3_nt: TGTGCCAGCAGTTACCAATCTAGCTCCTACAATGAGCAGTTCTTC; cdr3_aa: CASSYQSSSYNEQFF
d_call: -; j_call: TRBJ1-3; v_call: TRBV6-5; clone_size: -; cdr3_nt: TGTGCCAGCAGTACAGGAGCCTCCTCTGGAAACACCATATATTTT; cdr3_aa: CASSTGASSGNTIYF
d_call: -; j_call: TRBJ1-2; v_call: TRBV10-3; clone_size: -; cdr3_nt: TGTGCCATCAGTGATAACTATGGCTACACCTTC; cdr3_aa: CAISDNYGYTF
d_call: -; j_call: TRBJ1-1; v_call: TRBV5-1; clone_size: -; cdr3_nt: TGCGCCAGCAGCTTACTTTTAACAGGGATGAACACTGAAGCTTTCTTT; cdr3_aa: CASSLLLTGMNTEAFF